The 30 T cell receptor beta chains listed next were all sequenced from one sample in a study of T cells after posttransplantation cyclophosphamide. Control samples came 1 year after myeloablative marrow transplants with methotrexate plus calcineurin inhibitor. TCRdb's copy holds only in-frame clones and misses some; the assay was immunoSEQ multiplex PCR. The table has roughly 11,000 clones, around 81% seen once. The source was PBMCs, collected around 350 days after allogeneic stem cell transplant with calcineurin inhibitor and methotrexate. These receptors were obtained from a male patient between 25 and 39 years old who received an allogeneic stem cell transplant from an unrelated donor, was CMV-positive, and had acute GVHD only. Some T cells may trace back to the graft donor.

The chain couples TRBV5-1 to TRBJ2-7; D is ambiguous. V was trimmed by 4 bases and J by 1 base, leaving 12 bases between them. This CDR3 is 14 amino acids long. CDR1 SGHRS and CDR2 YFSETQ come from the germline V gene. CDR3 amino acids: CASSPMSVSYEQYF. The CDR3 bases are TGCGCCAGCAGCCCGATGAGCGTGTCCTACGAGCAGTACTTC.

The chain couples TRBV25-1 to TRBJ1-1; unclear D gene. This CDR3 is 11 amino acids long. V was shortened by 4 bases and J by 7 bases, with 7 bases between the two germline ends. Per the germline V gene, CDR1 is MGHDK and CDR2 is SYGVNS. The CDR3 sequence: CASSVLGEAFF. In DNA form, the CDR3 reads TGTGCCAGCAGTGTGCTCGGTGAAGCTTTCTTT. The full variable domain, with the rest looked up from reference TRBV25-1 and TRBJ1-1, is EADIYQTPRYLVIGTGKKITLECSQTMGHDKMYWYQQDPGMELHLIHYSYGVNSTEKGDLSSESTVSRIRTEHFPLTLESARPSHTSQYLCASSVLGEAFFGQGTRLTVV.

The rearrangement uses TRBV30 and TRBJ2-3; 13 bases line up with TRBD2. The CDR3 sequence is 16 residues long. CDR1 and CDR2 from the germline V gene are GTSNPN and SVGIG (reference sequence). Trimming removed 1 base from V and 6 bases from J; junction bases left unmatched: 7. CDR3 coding DNA: TGTGCCTGGAGTGACGGACTAGCGGGAGTAACGGATACGCAGTATTTT. It specifies CAWSDGLAGVTDTQYF.

The chain employs TRBV7-8 and TRBJ2-7; possibly TRBD2 for D (5 bases). The CDR3 loop spans 14 amino acids. Germline assignment: CDR1 SGHVS and CDR2 FQNEAQ. Trimming took off 5 bases at V and 3 bases at J, with 14 bases between the two ends. This CDR3 reads CASSAGSGFYEQYF. CDR3 DNA: TGTGCCAGCAGCGCGGGCAGTGGTTTCTACGAGCAGTACTTC. Combining the CDR3 with reference TRBV7-8 and TRBJ2-7 gives the whole variable domain GAGVSQSPRYKVAKRGQDVALRCDPISGHVSLFWYQQALGQGPEFLTYFQNEAQLDKSGLPSDRFFAERPEGSVSTLKIQRTQQEDSAVYLCASSAGSGFYEQYFGPGTRLTVT.

V and J are TRBV2 and TRBJ2-3, with 11 bases lining up with TRBD2. This CDR3 has 17 amino acids. Germline V gene sequence: CDR1 SNHLY, CDR2 FYNNEI. The ends lost 4 bases at V and 0 bases at J; junction bases unmatched: 6. The CDR3 here is CASSVASGGISTDTQYF. As DNA, the CDR3 is TGTGCCAGCAGTGTCGCTAGCGGGGGGATTAGCACAGATACGCAGTATTTT.

The chain links TRBV7-8 to TRBJ2-7; a weak D match, TRBD1 (6 bases). The V end was cut by 5 bases, the J end by 1 base, with 12 bases between. This CDR3 region has 14 residues. The germline V gene has CDR1 SGHVS and CDR2 FQNEAQ. The CDR3 nucleotides read TGTGCCAGCAGCCGTATAGGACAGTCCTACGAGCAGTACTTC. Translated, it gives CASSRIGQSYEQYF.

This clone has just one count. This chain joins TRBV2 and TRBJ2-2; unclear D gene. Germline CDR1 is SNHLY and CDR2 is FYNNEI. The CDR3 length is 17 residues. The V end lost 5 bases, the J end lost 3 bases, and 19 bases lay between the germline ends. Here the CDR3 DNA reads TGTGCCAGCAGTTCCATGGGCCCTATTTTATACACCGGGGAGCTGTTTTTT. This codes for CASSSMGPILYTGELFF.

The V and J genes are TRBV5-1 and TRBJ2-7; 11 bases are a match to TRBD1. This CDR3 contains 16 residues. Losses at the gene ends were 5 bases for V and 4 bases for J; bases not matched to a gene: 11. Germline assignment: CDR1 SGHRS and CDR2 YFSETQ. The CDR3 is CASRPSSGTGGYEQYF. CDR3 DNA: TGCGCCAGCAGGCCATCATCCGGGACAGGGGGTTACGAGCAGTACTTC.

The CDR3 region is CASSPGLAGAETGELFF. The DNA for the CDR3 is TGCGCCAGCAGCCCGGGACTAGCGGGAGCGGAGACCGGGGAGCTGTTTTTT. The rearrangement links TRBV5-1 to TRBJ2-2; 14 positions match TRBD2. The CDR3 is 17 amino acids. Germline V gene data show CDR1 as SGHRS and CDR2 as YFSETQ. V lost 4 bases and J lost 5; bases outside the gene matches: 7.

The V and J genes are TRBV4-1 and TRBJ2-2, with TRBD1 matching over 8 bases. This CDR3 region has 14 residues. The V and J ends lost 6 bases and 4 bases, in that order; junction bases with no gene match: 4. CDR1 and CDR2 (germline): MGHRA, YSYEKL. CDR3 bases: TGCGCCAGCAGAGGAACAGGGGGCACCGGGGAGCTGTTTTTT. Its translation is CASRGTGGTGELFF.

The chain uses TRBV6-1 and TRBJ2-1, with D tentatively TRBD1 (7 bases). Germline values: CDR1 MNHNS, CDR2 SASEGT. This CDR3 has 14 residues. Trimming shortened V by 10 bases and J by 9 bases, and 22 bases separated the two germline ends. This CDR3 is CANSRGAGAAEQFF. CDR3 DNA sequence: TGTGCCAACAGCAGGGGGGCAGGGGCGGCTGAGCAGTTCTTC.

The V call is TRBV5-1, the J call TRBJ2-3; 13 bases agree with TRBD2. Germline trimming cut 0 bases from V and 4 bases from J; bases unmatched to any gene: 2. The CDR3 sequence is 16 residues long. Germline CDR1 reads SGHRS; CDR2 reads YFSETQ. The CDR3 DNA is TGCGCCAGCAGCTTGGGACTAGCGGGGGGATCAGATACGCAGTATTTT. Residues: CASSLGLAGGSDTQYF.

This chain uses TRBV6-5 with TRBJ1-4; no firm D call. CDR1 is MNHEY and CDR2 is SVGAGI in the germline V gene. The V end was cut by 0 bases, the J end by 8 bases, with 13 bases between. The CDR3 runs to 15 residues. Here the CDR3 DNA reads TGTGCCAGCAGTTACTCGAGAGGTGCGGGGGAAAAACTGTTTTTT. This translates into CASSYSRGAGEKLFF.

This chain links TRBV5-1 with TRBJ2-4; D possibly corresponds to TRBD2 (5 bases). Germline V CDR1 and CDR2: SGHRS, YFSETQ. The V end lost 7 bases, the J end lost 2 bases, and 13 bases lay between the germline ends. This CDR3 is built from 14 residues. The CDR3 nucleotides are TGCGCCAGCGGAGACGGGGAAACCAAAAACATTCAGTACTTC. This encodes CASGDGETKNIQYF.

Relative to its sample, this clone is large (0.1 to 1%). CDR3 in amino acids: CASSLDREAFF. Written as DNA, the CDR3 is TGTGCCAGCAGCCTAGACAGGGAAGCTTTCTTT. The chain is built from TRBV7-9 and TRBJ1-1, with D possibly being TRBD1 (6 bases). The germline CDR1 and CDR2 sequences are SEHNR and FQNEAQ (reference sequence). The CDR3 sequence is 11 residues long. Trimming pared 5 bases from V and 8 bases from J, leaving 9 bases between.

The chain has TRBV5-1 and TRBJ1-1; 9 bases agree with TRBD1. The V segment lost 4 bases and the J segment 0 bases; nucleotides outside the gene matches: 7. This CDR3 is 16 amino acids long. From germline, CDR1 is SGHRS and CDR2 YFSETQ. The CDR3 sequence is CASSLQGAAMNTEAFF. The CDR3 coding sequence is TGCGCCAGCAGCCTACAGGGGGCTGCCATGAACACTGAAGCTTTCTTT.

The chain combines TRBV7-8 with TRBJ2-1, with D perhaps TRBD2 (6 bases). The CDR3 is 14 residues long. The V gene lost 1 base and the J gene lost 4 bases, with 8 bases spanning the gap. The germline V gene has CDR1 SGHVS and CDR2 FQNEAQ. CDR3 in DNA: TGTGCCAGCAGCTTAGGCCTAGCGTACAATGAGCAGTTCTTC. Translated: CASSLGLAYNEQFF.

The chain is built from TRBV4-1 and TRBJ1-2; 9 bases line up with TRBD1. CDR1 is MGHRA, CDR2 YSYEKL, per germline. The J segment lost 8 bases and the V segment lost 0 bases, leaving 10 bases of the junction unmatched. The CDR3 has 16 residues. Here the CDR3 reads CASSQDGGRTGDGYTF. CDR3 nucleotides: TGCGCCAGCAGCCAAGATGGCGGACGGACAGGGGACGGCTACACCTTC.

This sequence joins TRBV5-1 and TRBJ2-1; 8 bases are a match to TRBD2. V gave up 2 bases and J gave up 5 bases; unmatched junction bases: 6. In germline, CDR1 is SGHRS, CDR2 YFSETQ. The CDR3 sequence is 15 residues long. DNA of the CDR3: TGCGCCAGCAGCTTAAGCGGGAGTAGGCACAATGAGCAGTTCTTC. Protein product: CASSLSGSRHNEQFF.

The chain couples TRBV9 to TRBJ1-1; D is perhaps TRBD1 (5 bases). CDR1 is SGDLS, CDR2 YYNGEE, per germline. CDR3 length: 14 residues. V lost 0 bases and J lost 1, with 7 bases in between. The CDR3 here is CASSVVTANTEAFF. The CDR3 nucleotides read TGTGCCAGCAGCGTAGTGACAGCGAACACTGAAGCTTTCTTT. The full variable domain, rest sourced from reference TRBV9 and TRBJ1-1, is DSGVTQTPKHLITATGQRVTLRCSPRSGDLSVYWYQQSLDQGLQFLIQYYNGEERAKGNILERFSAQQFPDLHSELNLSSLELGDSALYFCASSVVTANTEAFFGQGTRLTVV.

This chain links TRBV29-1 with TRBJ1-4; a weak D match, TRBD1 (5 bases). V was clipped by 6 bases and J by 0 bases, with 14 bases between them. Germline values: CDR1 SQVTM, CDR2 ANQGSEA. The CDR3 has 15 residues. CDR3 nucleotide sequence: TGCAGCGTCGCTGCGGAACAGGCAACTAATGAAAAACTGTTTTTT. Protein product: CSVAAEQATNEKLFF.

The V gene is TRBV7-8, the J gene TRBJ2-7, with a weak D call TRBD2 (6 bases). V lost 4 bases to trimming and J lost 7 bases, with 23 bases between them. Germline CDR1 SGHVS, CDR2 FQNEAQ. This CDR3 contains 16 residues. The CDR3 bases are TGTGCCAGCAGCTCACGGGCTGGCGGCGGGATCGTGGAGCAGTACTTC. It encodes CASSSRAGGGIVEQYF.

V and J are TRBV4-3 and TRBJ1-5, with a possible D match to TRBD1 (5 bases). Trimming pared 2 bases from V and 3 bases from J, leaving 20 bases between. The length of the CDR3 is 18 residues. Germline V CDR1 and CDR2: LGHNA, YSLEER. In DNA, the CDR3 is TGCGCCAGCAGCCAATCCCACTTGGGGCAGGACCCCAATCAGCCCCAGCATTTT. It yields the protein CASSQSHLGQDPNQPQHF.

This clone rates as medium-sized. V is TRBV19 and J is TRBJ1-1, with D tentatively TRBD1 (5 bases). Germline-derived CDR1 and CDR2 are LNHDA and SQIVND (reference sequence). The CDR3 extends over 13 amino acids. Trimming shortened V by 0 bases and J by 6 bases, and 8 bases separated the two germline ends. CDR3 sequence: CASSIDRGAEAFF. The CDR3 nucleotides are TGTGCCAGTAGTATAGACCGGGGGGCTGAAGCTTTCTTT.

This clone appeared a few times. J is TRBJ1-1 and V is TRBV18; no reliable D call. Trimming left V 2 bases short and J 8 bases short, with 9 bases between. The CDR3 is made up of 12 amino acids. Per germline, CDR1 KGHSH and CDR2 LQKENI. Here the CDR3 reads CASSPWQVEAFF. CDR3 nucleotide sequence: TGTGCCAGCTCACCATGGCAAGTCGAAGCTTTCTTT.

The chain is built from TRBV29-1 and TRBJ1-4; the D is unclear. V dropped 3 bases and J dropped 0 bases, with 11 bases sitting between them. CDR3 length equals 15 residues. Germline V gene data show CDR1 as SQVTM and CDR2 as ANQGSEA. This CDR3 is CSVEAVSATNEKLFF. The CDR3 region has the DNA TGCAGCGTTGAGGCAGTCTCCGCAACTAATGAAAAACTGTTTTTT.

This clone was counted between two and nine times. V and J are TRBV7-2 and TRBJ1-2; 8 nucleotides agree with TRBD1. Germline assignment: CDR1 SGHTA and CDR2 FQGNSA. The CDR3 consists of 16 residues. V lost 5 bases to trimming and J lost 2 bases; unmatched junction nucleotides: 10. The CDR3 protein is CASSPRTGRANYGYTF. The DNA for the CDR3 is TGTGCCAGCAGCCCGCGGACAGGGAGAGCCAACTATGGCTACACCTTC.

The chain is built from TRBV5-4 and TRBJ2-7; 10 positions agree with TRBD2. V shed 4 bases and J 1 base; nucleotides not matched to a gene: 5. The CDR3 consists of 15 residues. In germline, CDR1 is SGHNT, CDR2 YYREEE (reference sequence). CDR3 bases: TGTGCCAGCAGCCCCTCTAGCGGGGGTTCCTACGAGCAGTACTTC. This codes for CASSPSSGGSYEQYF. The full variable domain, rest sourced from reference TRBV5-4 and TRBJ2-7, is ETGVTQSPTHLIKTRGQQVTLRCSSQSGHNTVSWYQQALGQGPQFIFQYYREEENGRGNFPPRFSGLQFPNYSSELNVNALELDDSALYLCASSPSSGGSYEQYFGPGTRLTVT.

The CDR3 bases are TGTGCCAGCTCCAGGGAATCAGATACGCAGTATTTT. Amino acids: CASSRESDTQYF. The chain joins TRBV25-1 to TRBJ2-3; D is possibly TRBD1 (5 bases). The germline V gene has CDR1 MGHDK and CDR2 SYGVNS. Trimming left V 8 bases short and J 4 bases short, with 10 bases between. This CDR3 spans 12 amino acids.

The J gene is TRBJ1-5, the V gene TRBV7-9; TRBD1 is a possible D gene (6 bases). This CDR3 is 15 amino acids long. V was pared by 5 bases and J by 1 base, with 12 bases between. The germline gives CDR1 SEHNR, CDR2 FQNEAQ (reference sequence). The CDR3 here is CASSGYGGSNQPQHF. The CDR3 nucleotides read TGTGCCAGCAGCGGCTATGGGGGCAGCAATCAGCCCCAGCATTTT.